This entry lists 14 T cell receptor beta chains sequenced from one sample in a study of Ad26.COV2.S vaccination and SARS-CoV-2 variants. Clones were read by immunoSEQ multiplex PCR, and TCRdb kept only the in-frame ones, dropping some. The sample lists under 300,000 clones; around 85% were seen once. The treatment was: roughly 18 received Ad26.COV2.S at low or high dose, single or two shots; about 5 received placebo; per-sample allocation not given. Sample collection was performed on day 63 after the first vaccine or placebo injection. The sequencing used peripheral blood, collected in a trial of Ad26.COV2.S vaccine versus placebo. The receptors stem from a person between 18 and 65 years old who received the Ad26.COV2.S COVID-19 vaccine or a placebo.

The chain has TRBV5-1 and TRBJ2-1; possibly TRBD2 for D (5 bases). The CDR3 extends over 14 amino acids. The germline V gene encodes CDR1 SGHRS and CDR2 YFSETQ. V was trimmed by 0 bases and J by 7 bases, leaving 11 bases between them. The CDR3: CASSLGGEYNEQFF. The CDR3 nucleotides read TGCGCCAGCAGCTTGGGGGGAGAATATAATGAGCAGTTCTTC.

The chain has TRBV4-1 and TRBJ2-1; D is undetermined. Germline V CDR1 and CDR2: MGHRA, YSYEKL. V was clipped by 2 bases and J by 4 bases, with 12 bases between them. The CDR3 has 15 amino acids. CDR3 amino acids: CASSQLSRVYNEQFF. DNA for the CDR3: TGCGCCAGCAGCCAACTGAGTCGGGTTTACAATGAGCAGTTCTTC.

This sequence joins TRBV19 and TRBJ1-2, with unresolved D. V lost 5 bases and J lost 2, with 15 bases in between. The CDR3 runs 15 residues. Germline lookup yields CDR1 LNHDA and CDR2 SQIVND (reference sequence). In DNA form, the CDR3 reads TGTGCCAGTAGTCCGCGACTGAAAGTGAACTATGGCTACACCTTC. It yields the protein CASSPRLKVNYGYTF.

The chain joins TRBV6-4 to TRBJ1-2; no definite D call. The CDR3 runs to 17 residues. Per the germline V gene, CDR1 is MRHNA and CDR2 is SNTAGT. The germline V and J ends were trimmed by 6 bases and 4 bases, with 24 bases remaining between them. The CDR3: CASSDTIGRTASYGYTF. In DNA, the CDR3 is TGTGCCAGCAGCGATACGATAGGAAGGACCGCTAGCTATGGCTACACCTTC.

The chain is built from TRBV19 and TRBJ1-5; possibly TRBD1 for D (6 bases). Per germline, CDR1 LNHDA and CDR2 SQIVND (reference sequence). This CDR3 is 16 amino acids long. The germline V and J ends were trimmed by 8 bases and 3 bases, with 20 bases remaining between them. CDR3 sequence: CASRYIGGPDNQPQHF. The CDR3, as DNA: TGTGCCAGTCGCTACATAGGGGGGCCAGACAATCAGCCCCAGCATTTT.

J is TRBJ2-7 and V is TRBV11-2, with 14 bases matching TRBD2. CDR3 length: 15 residues. Germline V gives CDR1 SGHAT, CDR2 FQNNGV. The J segment lost 3 bases and the V segment lost 5 bases, leaving 3 bases of the junction unmatched. The CDR3 nucleotides read TGTGCCAGCAGCCGGACTAGCGGGGGGTTCTACGAGCAGTACTTC. It is translated as CASSRTSGGFYEQYF.

The rearrangement links TRBV4-3 to TRBJ1-4, with TRBD1 matching over 9 bases. Germline V gene data show CDR1 as LGHNA and CDR2 as YSLEER. With V trimmed by 0 bases and J by 3 bases, 11 bases remained unmatched. The CDR3 extends over 19 amino acids. CDR3 amino acids: CASSQDSPEYRGPNEKLFF. The CDR3 bases are TGCGCCAGCAGCCAAGATTCCCCCGAATACAGGGGGCCTAATGAAAAACTGTTTTTT.

This sequence joins TRBV29-1 and TRBJ1-2; 7 bases agree with TRBD1. The germline V gene encodes CDR1 SQVTM and CDR2 ANQGSEA. The CDR3 runs 11 residues. Trimming at V came to 7 bases and at J to 3 bases, leaving 2 bases not matched to a gene. Here the CDR3 DNA reads TGCAGCGGGACAGGTGACTATGGCTACACCTTC. Its translation: CSGTGDYGYTF.

The CDR3 nucleotides read TGTGCCAGCAGCACCCGACAGGGACCCTACGAGCAGTACTTC. This encodes CASSTRQGPYEQYF. V and J are TRBV5-4 and TRBJ2-7; 7 bases map to TRBD1. CDR1 and CDR2 (germline): SGHNT, YYREEE (reference sequence). Unmatched junction bases numbered 6, after V lost 4 bases and J lost 2 bases. This CDR3 has 14 amino acids.

This clone has only one observation. The chain joins TRBV7-2 to TRBJ2-7, with 8 bases identical to TRBD2. CDR1 is SGHTA and CDR2 is FQGNSA in the germline V gene. V was pared by 7 bases and J by 1 base, with 6 bases of the junction left unmatched. This CDR3 is 14 amino acids long. The CDR3 nucleotides read TGTGCCAGCAAACGGGGGGGGCCTTCCTACGAGCAGTACTTC. The encoded protein is CASKRGGPSYEQYF.

This chain uses TRBV2 with TRBJ2-3, with D uncertain. CDR3 length equals 14 residues. Trimming pared 8 bases from V and 3 bases from J, leaving 15 bases between. Germline V lookup: CDR1 SNHLY, CDR2 FYNNEI. This chain's CDR3 is CASPPVKGTDTQYF. DNA for the CDR3: TGTGCCAGCCCTCCTGTGAAGGGTACAGATACGCAGTATTTT. Full variable domain (missing parts from reference TRBV2 and TRBJ2-3): EPEVTQTPSHQVTQMGQEVILRCVPISNHLYFYWYRQILGQKVEFLVSFYNNEISEKSEIFDDQFSVERPDGSNFTLKIRSTKLEDSAMYFCASPPVKGTDTQYFGPGTRLTVL.

The chain employs TRBV6-1 and TRBJ2-7; possibly TRBD2 for D (6 bases). Germline-derived CDR1 and CDR2 are MNHNS and SASEGT. Deletions cut 0 bases from V and 7 bases from J, with 16 bases between. This CDR3 has 15 residues. The CDR3: CASSEAGLSAGEQYV. CDR3 in DNA: TGTGCCAGCAGTGAAGCCGGGCTGTCGGCGGGGGAGCAGTACGTC.

In DNA form, the CDR3 reads TGTGCCTGGAGTGTGGGGCAAGAGACCCAGTACTTC. Protein product: CAWSVGQETQYF. The chain joins TRBV30 to TRBJ2-5; unclear D gene. CDR1 is GTSNPN, CDR2 SVGIG, per germline (reference sequence). Trimming left V 0 bases short and J 2 bases short, with 4 bases between. This CDR3 has 12 amino acids.

The chain employs TRBV12-3 or TRBV12-4 and TRBJ1-3; no reliable D call. The V end was cut by 2 bases, the J end by 2 bases, with 4 bases between. The CDR3 has 13 amino acids. The DNA for the CDR3 is TGTGCCAGCAGTTTAACAGCTGGAAACACCATATATTTT. This encodes CASSLTAGNTIYF.